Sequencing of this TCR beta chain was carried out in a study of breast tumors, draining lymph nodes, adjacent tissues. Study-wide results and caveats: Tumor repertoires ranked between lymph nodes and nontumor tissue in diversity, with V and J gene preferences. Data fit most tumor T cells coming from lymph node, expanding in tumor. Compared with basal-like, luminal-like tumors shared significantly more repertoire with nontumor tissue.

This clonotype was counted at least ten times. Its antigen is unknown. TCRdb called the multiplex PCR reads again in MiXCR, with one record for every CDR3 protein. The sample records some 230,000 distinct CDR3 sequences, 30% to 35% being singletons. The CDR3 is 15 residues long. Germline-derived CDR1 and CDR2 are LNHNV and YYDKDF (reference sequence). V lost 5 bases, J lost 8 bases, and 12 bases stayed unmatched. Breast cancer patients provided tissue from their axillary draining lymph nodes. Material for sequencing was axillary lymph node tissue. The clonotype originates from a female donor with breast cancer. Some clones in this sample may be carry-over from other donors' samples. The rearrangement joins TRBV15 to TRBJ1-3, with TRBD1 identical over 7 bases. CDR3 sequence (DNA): TGTGCCACCAGCCCTGACAGGGCCGGTTTCCACACCATATATTTT. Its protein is CATSPDRAGFHTIYF.